What follows are 8 T cell receptor beta chains derived from one specimen sequenced in a study of molecular identifiers for immune sequencing clone quantification. TCRdb re-analysed the PCR reads in MiXCR, keeping a single row per CDR3 protein. The sample contains hundreds of thousands of distinct CDR3 sequences, about 20% of which appear only once. The sequenced material came from naive CD8+ T cells from blood, with Jurkat cell RNA spiked in. Subset defined: FACS-sorted CD8+CD4-CCR7+CD45RA+ naive T cells. All receptors come from a human donor in good health. Some libraries in this study had Jurkat cell RNA spiked in.

Remarks on this clonotype: A read error may be the cause here, since a much bigger clone is one base away. The chain couples TRBV5-8 to TRBJ1-4; a possible D gene is TRBD1 (6 bases). Germline lookup yields CDR1 SGHTS and CDR2 YDEGEE. V was shortened by 9 bases and J by 2 bases, with 20 bases between the two germline ends. There are 16 residues in the CDR3. The CDR3, as DNA: TGTGCCAACCCCAGCCCACAGGGTAGGACTAATGAAAAACTGTTTTTT. Its protein product is CANPSPQGRTNEKLFF.

This chain uses TRBV19 with TRBJ1-6; D gene ambiguous. In germline, CDR1 is LNHDA, CDR2 SQIVND (reference sequence). The CDR3 consists of 15 residues. V lost 3 bases, J lost 0 bases, and 6 bases lay in between. The CDR3 bases are TGTGCCAGTAGTATGACGAGCTCCTATAATTCACCCCTCCACTTT. Its translation is CASSMTSSYNSPLHF.

This clonotype has ten or more counts. V is TRBV6-2 or TRBV6-3 and J is TRBJ2-5; D is undetermined. Germline CDR1 and CDR2: MNHEY and SVGEGT. This CDR3 is 14 amino acids long. The V end was cut by 6 bases, the J end by 1 base, with 12 bases between. The CDR3 loop is CASRRMDLQETQYF. CDR3 coding DNA: TGTGCCAGCAGACGAATGGATCTCCAAGAGACCCAGTACTTC.

This clonotype was observed at least ten times. This sequence joins TRBV11-2 and TRBJ2-7; D gene unclear. Germline V gives CDR1 SGHAT, CDR2 FQNNGV. The CDR3 sequence is 15 residues long. The V end was cut by 1 base, the J end by 3 bases, with 13 bases between. The CDR3: CASSLGSNVGYEQYF. The CDR3 DNA sequence: TGTGCCAGCAGCTTAGGTTCGAACGTTGGCTACGAGCAGTACTTC.

The sample holds a few counts of this clonotype. The chain uses TRBV5-6 and TRBJ1-2; no firm D call. With 4 bases removed from V and 4 bases from J, the gap between germline ends came to 17 bases. This CDR3 is built from 15 residues. Germline V gene data show CDR1 as SGHDT and CDR2 as YYEEEE. DNA for the CDR3: TGTGCCAGCAGCCCCCCGGGCGTCTTACTCTATGGCTACACCTTC. The encoded protein is CASSPPGVLLYGYTF. The whole variable domain, remainder taken from reference TRBV5-6 and TRBJ1-2, is DAGVTQSPTHLIKTRGQQVTLRCSPKSGHDTVSWYQQALGQGPQFIFQYYEEEERQRGNFPDRFSGHQFPNYSSELNVNALLLGDSALYLCASSPPGVLLYGYTFGSGTRLTVV.

This clonotype was counted between two and nine times. This CDR3 is CAISEGLTDTNEKLFF. CDR3 nucleotides: TGTGCCATCAGTGAGGGTTTGACAGATACTAATGAAAAACTGTTTTTT. The V call is TRBV10-3, the J call TRBJ1-4, with D possibly being TRBD1 (5 bases). CDR1 and CDR2 from the germline V gene are ENHRY and SYGVKD. The V gene lost 2 bases and the J gene lost 2 bases, with 12 bases spanning the gap. This CDR3 is 16 amino acids long.

This clonotype was seen repeatedly, ten times or more. The gene calls are TRBV5-6 and TRBJ1-6; 7 bases are a match to TRBD1. Germline CDR1 SGHDT, CDR2 YYEEEE. CDR3 length equals 15 residues. The trim removed 4 bases at V and 7 bases at J, leaving 8 bases unmatched. CDR3 DNA: TGTGCCAGCAGCCCAAATCCGGGACAGAATTCACCCCTCCACTTT. It yields the protein CASSPNPGQNSPLHF.

A remark on this clonotype: One junction end disagrees with the germline gene, perhaps due to a read error. V is TRBV6-1 and J is TRBJ2-5, with TRBD1 identical over 9 bases. CDR1 is MNHNS and CDR2 is SASEGT in the germline V gene. The CDR3 covers 15 residues. The CDR3 nucleotides read TGTGCCAGCAGTGAACTCGGGACAGGGCAAGAGACCCAGTGCTTC. Its protein product is CASSELGTGQETQCF.